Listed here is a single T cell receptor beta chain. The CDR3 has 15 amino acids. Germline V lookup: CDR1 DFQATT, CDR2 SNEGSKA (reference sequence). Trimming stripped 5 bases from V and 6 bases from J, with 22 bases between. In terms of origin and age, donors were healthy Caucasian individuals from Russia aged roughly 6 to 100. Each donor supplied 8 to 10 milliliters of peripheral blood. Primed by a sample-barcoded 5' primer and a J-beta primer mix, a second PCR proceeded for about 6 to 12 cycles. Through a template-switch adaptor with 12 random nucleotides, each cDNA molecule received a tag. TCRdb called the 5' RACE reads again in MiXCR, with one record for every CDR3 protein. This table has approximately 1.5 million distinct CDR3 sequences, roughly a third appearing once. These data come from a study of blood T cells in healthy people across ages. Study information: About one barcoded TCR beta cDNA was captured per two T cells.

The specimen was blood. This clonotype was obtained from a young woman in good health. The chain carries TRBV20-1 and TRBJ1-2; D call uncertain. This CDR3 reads CSAVPPTGIVDGYTF. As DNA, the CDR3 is TGCAGTGCTGTCCCACCGACGGGTATCGTGGATGGCTACACCTTC.